These T cell receptor beta chains were read from a single sample in a study of T-cell reconstitution after alpha-beta-depleted transplantation in children. TCRdb itself ran the PCR reads through MiXCR, one entry per CDR3 protein. The data show 490,000 or so distinct CDR3 sequences, roughly an eighth seen once. Sequencing was performed on PBMCs from the stem cell graft donor, taken from the stem cell graft. The receptors derive from a human donor who donated a stem cell graft to a child with combined immunodeficiency. CDR3s include the opening cysteine and the closing phenylalanine or tryptophan. A D gene is named only where the DNA matches it firmly. Clone size, where shown, is once, few, many, or a class for clones that have expanded.

many | TRBJ2-1 | TRBV12-3/TRBV12-4 | NA | CASTPSGGLENEQFF | TGTGCCAGCACCCCTTCCGGGGGCCTAGAGAATGAGCAGTTCTTC
few | TRBJ2-1 | TRBV10-3 | NA | CAISVLEGSSYNEQFF | TGTGCCATCAGTGTCCTCGAGGGGAGCTCCTACAATGAGCAGTTCTTC
many | TRBJ2-1 | TRBV7-9 | NA | CASSPEGYEQFF | TGTGCCAGCAGCCCCGAGGGGTATGAGCAGTTCTTC
many | TRBJ2-1 | TRBV11-2 | NA | CATRTGINEQFF | TGTGCCACAAGAACAGGGATCAATGAGCAGTTCTTC
few | TRBJ2-3 | TRBV7-3 | TRBD2 | CASSSETSGISTDTQYF | TGTGCCAGCAGCTCCGAGACTAGCGGGATTTCTACAGATACGCAGTATTTT
NA | TRBJ2-7 | TRBV12-3/TRBV12-4 | NA | CASSSPGNPYEQYF | TGTGCCAGCAGCAGCCCGGGGAATCCCTACGAGCAGTACTTC
many | TRBJ2-3 | TRBV7-2 | TRBD2 | CASSLTSGTDTQYF | TGTGCCAGCAGCTTGACTAGCGGGACAGATACGCAGTATTTT
many | TRBJ2-4 | TRBV9 | NA | CASSPQRLGKNIQYF | TGTGCCAGCAGCCCTCAACGTCTCGGCAAAAACATTCAGTACTTC
many | TRBJ2-7 | TRBV12-3/TRBV12-4 | TRBD2 | CARLPGTSPYEQYF | TGTGCCAGGCTTCCCGGGACTAGCCCCTACGAGCAGTACTTC
few | TRBJ2-7 | TRBV14 | NA | CASSPTHRVHEQYF | TGTGCCAGCAGCCCAACCCACAGGGTCCACGAGCAGTACTTC
NA | TRBJ1-1 | TRBV11-2 | NA | CASSHDMNTEAFF | TGTGCCAGCAGCCACGACATGAACACTGAAGCTTTCTTT
NA | TRBJ2-1 | TRBV20-1 | NA | CCARFVRGRLGRDNEQFF | TGCTGTGCTAGATTCGTCCGGGGGCGCCTTGGGCGGGACAATGAGCAGTTCTTC
NA | TRBJ2-7 | TRBV25-1 | NA | CASSEIGGRSTMEQYF | TGTGCCAGCAGTGAAATAGGTGGACGTAGTACGATGGAGCAGTACTTC
few | TRBJ2-2 | TRBV24-1 | NA | CATSDLGRGTVNTGELFF | TGTGCCACCAGTGATTTGGGGAGGGGGACGGTGAACACCGGGGAGCTGTTTTTT
NA | TRBJ2-1 | TRBV30 | TRBD2 | CAWSLGGRGGYNEQFF | TGTGCCTGGAGTCTAGGGGGACGGGGGGGATACAATGAGCAGTTCTTC
NA | TRBJ2-2 | TRBV29-1 | TRBD1 | CSAGGQGLTGELFF | TGCAGCGCCGGGGGACAGGGGTTGACCGGGGAGCTGTTTTTT
NA | TRBJ2-3 | TRBV4-2 | NA | CASSQVQGGGTDTQYF | TGTGCCAGCAGCCAAGTGCAGGGGGGCGGCACAGATACGCAGTATTTT
few | TRBJ2-1 | TRBV13 | TRBD2 | CASSLGVAIFAGGPDEQFF | TGTGCCAGCAGCTTAGGCGTCGCAATTTTTGCGGGAGGGCCCGACGAGCAGTTCTTC
NA | TRBJ2-7 | TRBV28 | TRBD2 | CASSSSTQKRGGLAYEQYF | TGTGCCAGCAGTTCTTCAACCCAAAAGCGGGGGGGCCTGGCCTACGAGCAGTACTTC
many | TRBJ2-5 | TRBV20-1 | NA | CSARTGSHQETQYF | TGCAGTGCGCGTACCGGGAGCCACCAAGAGACCCAGTACTTC
many | TRBJ2-7 | TRBV27 | NA | CASSFQGLSYEQYF | TGTGCCAGCAGTTTTCAGGGACTCTCCTACGAGCAGTACTTC
NA | TRBJ2-7 | TRBV20-1 | TRBD1 | CSARDLGTGHVEQYF | TGCAGTGCTAGAGACCTTGGGACAGGGCACGTCGAGCAGTACTTC
few | TRBJ2-5 | TRBV28 | NA | CASSPGLKETQYF | TGTGCCAGCAGCCCCGGGTTAAAAGAGACCCAGTACTTC
many | TRBJ2-3 | TRBV4-3 | TRBD2 | CASSQDRSGGRDTQYF | TGCGCCAGCAGCCAAGATCGGTCGGGGGGGCGTGATACGCAGTATTTT
NA | TRBJ1-5 | TRBV2 | TRBD1 | CASRRTGGGYQPQHF | TGTGCCAGCAGGCGTACAGGGGGGGGATATCAGCCCCAGCATTTT
few | TRBJ2-7 | TRBV20-1 | TRBD1 | CSARTIFGTENYEQYF | TGCAGTGCTAGAACTATTTTCGGGACAGAAAACTACGAGCAGTACTTC
NA | TRBJ2-2 | TRBV12-3/TRBV12-4 | NA | CASSLELAETNTGELFF | TGTGCCAGCAGTTTAGAGCTGGCAGAGACGAACACCGGGGAGCTGTTTTTT
NA | TRBJ2-1 | TRBV7-9 | TRBD2 | CASSLIRTSVYNEQFF | TGTGCCAGCAGCTTAATTAGGACTAGCGTCTACAATGAGCAGTTCTTC
many | TRBJ2-7 | TRBV20-1 | TRBD1 | CSARTGGYYEQYF | TGCAGTGCTAGAACAGGGGGCTACTACGAGCAGTACTTC
many | TRBJ2-7 | TRBV7-9 | TRBD1 | CASSLGTGGEQYF | TGTGCCAGCAGCTTAGGGACAGGGGGCGAGCAGTACTTC
many | TRBJ2-5 | TRBV4-2 | TRBD2 | CASSQEGLAGETQYF | TGTGCCAGCAGCCAAGAGGGACTAGCGGGTGAGACCCAGTACTTC
NA | TRBJ2-7 | TRBV28 | NA | CASSPRRGPTYEQYF | TGTGCCAGCAGTCCACGGCGGGGCCCTACCTACGAGCAGTACTTC
many | TRBJ2-7 | TRBV7-8 | NA | CASSSPRQENEQYF | TGTGCCAGCAGCTCTCCCCGACAGGAGAACGAGCAGTACTTC
many | TRBJ2-3 | TRBV12-3/TRBV12-4 | NA | CATSTPNPRDTQYF | TGTGCCACCTCGACTCCCAACCCTAGAGATACGCAGTATTTT
many | TRBJ2-5 | TRBV20-1 | NA | CSARGVRWERGETQYF | TGCAGTGCTAGAGGTGTTCGGTGGGAGAGGGGAGAGACCCAGTACTTC
few | TRBJ2-3 | TRBV12-3/TRBV12-4 | TRBD1 | CASSLVDRALHAQYF | TGTGCCAGCAGTTTAGTTGACAGGGCGCTTCACGCGCAGTATTTT
NA | TRBJ2-3 | TRBV7-2 | TRBD1 | CASSLVDRGSTDTQYF | TGTGCCAGCAGCTTAGTTGACAGGGGCAGCACAGATACGCAGTATTTT
many | TRBJ1-2 | TRBV12-3/TRBV12-4 | TRBD1 | CASRRQGSVYGYTF | TGTGCCAGCAGGCGACAGGGAAGCGTCTATGGCTACACCTTC
few | TRBJ2-1 | TRBV28 | NA | CASRLSSGHNEQFF | TGTGCCAGCAGACTGAGTAGCGGACACAATGAGCAGTTCTTC
once | TRBJ2-7 | TRBV12-3/TRBV12-4 | NA | CASSLHGVYEQYF | TGTGCCAGCAGTTTACATGGAGTCTACGAGCAGTACTTC
few | TRBJ2-7 | TRBV27 | NA | CASSKNSYEQYF | TGTGCCAGCAGTAAGAACAGCTACGAGCAGTACTTC
NA | TRBJ1-1 | TRBV7-9 | NA | CASSLDAHLGTEAFF | TGTGCCAGCAGCTTAGACGCCCATTTGGGCACTGAAGCTTTCTTT